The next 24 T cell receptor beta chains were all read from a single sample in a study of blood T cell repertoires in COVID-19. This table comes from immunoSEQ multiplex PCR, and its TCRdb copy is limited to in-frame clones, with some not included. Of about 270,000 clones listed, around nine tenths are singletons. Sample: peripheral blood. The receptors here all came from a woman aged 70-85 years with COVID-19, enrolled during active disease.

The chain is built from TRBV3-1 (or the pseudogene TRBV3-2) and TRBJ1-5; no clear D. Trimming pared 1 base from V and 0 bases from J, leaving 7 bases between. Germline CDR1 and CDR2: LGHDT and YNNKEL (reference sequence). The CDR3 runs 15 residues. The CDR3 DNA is TGTGCCAGCAGCCAAGCAGGTTGTAGCAATCAGCCCCAGCATTTT. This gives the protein CASSQAGCSNQPQHF.

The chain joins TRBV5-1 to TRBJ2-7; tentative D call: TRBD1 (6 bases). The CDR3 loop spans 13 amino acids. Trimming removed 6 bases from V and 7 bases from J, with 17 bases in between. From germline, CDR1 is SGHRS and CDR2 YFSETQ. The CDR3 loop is CASNPAGAGEQYF. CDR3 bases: TGCGCCAGCAACCCGGCAGGGGCGGGTGAGCAGTACTTC.

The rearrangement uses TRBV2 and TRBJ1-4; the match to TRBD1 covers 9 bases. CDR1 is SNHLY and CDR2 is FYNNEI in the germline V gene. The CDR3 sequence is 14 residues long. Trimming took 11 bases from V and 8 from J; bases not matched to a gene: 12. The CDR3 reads CASRLGQGYEKLFF. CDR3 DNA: TGTGCCTCAAGGCTGGGACAGGGTTACGAAAAACTGTTTTTT.

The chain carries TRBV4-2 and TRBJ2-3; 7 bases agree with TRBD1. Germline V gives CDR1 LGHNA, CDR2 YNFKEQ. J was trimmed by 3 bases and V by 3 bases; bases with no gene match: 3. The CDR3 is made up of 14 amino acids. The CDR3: CASSHRQGTDTQYF. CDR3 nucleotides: TGTGCCAGCAGCCACCGACAGGGAACAGATACGCAGTATTTT.

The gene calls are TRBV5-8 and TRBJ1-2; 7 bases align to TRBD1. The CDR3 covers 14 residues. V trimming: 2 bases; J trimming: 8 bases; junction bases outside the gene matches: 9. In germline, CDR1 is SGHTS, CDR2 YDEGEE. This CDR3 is CASSFGQGGYGYTF. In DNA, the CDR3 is TGTGCCAGCAGCTTCGGTCAGGGGGGATACGGCTACACCTTC.

The CDR3 reads CASSYGYRGDTEAFF. The DNA for the CDR3 is TGTGCCAGCAGTTACGGCTACAGGGGGGACACTGAAGCTTTCTTT. This chain connects TRBV6-2 or TRBV6-3 to TRBJ1-1, with 8 bases that match TRBD1. The CDR3 has 15 amino acids. Per germline, CDR1 MNHEY and CDR2 SVGEGT. J gave up 3 bases and V 2 bases, and 5 bases lay outside the gene matches.

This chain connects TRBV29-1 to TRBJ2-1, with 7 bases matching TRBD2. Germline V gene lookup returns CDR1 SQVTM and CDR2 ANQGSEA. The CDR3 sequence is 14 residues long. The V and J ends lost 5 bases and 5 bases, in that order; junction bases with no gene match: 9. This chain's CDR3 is CSVPFREEHNEQFF. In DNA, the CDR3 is TGCAGCGTTCCTTTCCGGGAGGAGCACAATGAGCAGTTCTTC.

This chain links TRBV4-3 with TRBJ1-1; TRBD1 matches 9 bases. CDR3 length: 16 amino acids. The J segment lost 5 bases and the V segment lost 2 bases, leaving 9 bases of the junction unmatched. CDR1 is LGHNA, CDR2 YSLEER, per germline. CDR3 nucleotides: TGCGCCAGCAGCCAAAATACCGGGACAGGGTGGACTGAAGCTTTCTTT. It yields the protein CASSQNTGTGWTEAFF.

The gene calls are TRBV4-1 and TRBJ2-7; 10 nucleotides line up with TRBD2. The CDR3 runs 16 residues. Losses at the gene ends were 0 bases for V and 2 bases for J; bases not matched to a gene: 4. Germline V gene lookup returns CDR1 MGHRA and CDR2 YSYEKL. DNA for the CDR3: TGCGCCAGCAGCCAAGATCTGAGCGGGGGGGCCTACGAGCAGTACTTC. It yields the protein CASSQDLSGGAYEQYF.

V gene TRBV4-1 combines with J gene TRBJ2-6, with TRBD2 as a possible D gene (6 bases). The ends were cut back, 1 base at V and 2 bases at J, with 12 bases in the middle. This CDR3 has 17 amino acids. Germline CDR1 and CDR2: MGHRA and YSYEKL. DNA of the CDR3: TGCGCCAGCAGCCAAGTTGTCAGGAGGGCTGGGGCCAACGTCCTGACTTTC. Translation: CASSQVVRRAGANVLTF.

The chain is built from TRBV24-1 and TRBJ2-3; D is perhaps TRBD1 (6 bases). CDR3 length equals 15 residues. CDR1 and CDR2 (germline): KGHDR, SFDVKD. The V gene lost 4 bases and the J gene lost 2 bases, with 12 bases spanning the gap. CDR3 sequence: CATSERRGDTDTQYF. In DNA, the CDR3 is TGTGCCACCAGTGAGCGCAGGGGTGACACAGATACGCAGTATTTT.

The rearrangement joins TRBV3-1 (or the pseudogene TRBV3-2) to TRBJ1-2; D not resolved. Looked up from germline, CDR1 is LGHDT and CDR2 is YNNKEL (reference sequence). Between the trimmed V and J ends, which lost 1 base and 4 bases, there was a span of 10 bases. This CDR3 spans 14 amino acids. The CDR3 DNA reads TGTGCCAGCAGCCAAGGCGGTTCTGCCTATGGCTACACCTTC. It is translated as CASSQGGSAYGYTF.

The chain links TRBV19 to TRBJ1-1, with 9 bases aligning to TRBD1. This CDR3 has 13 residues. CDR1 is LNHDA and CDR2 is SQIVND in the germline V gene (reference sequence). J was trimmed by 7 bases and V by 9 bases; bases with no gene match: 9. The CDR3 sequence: CASLKGTGLEAFF. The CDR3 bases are TGTGCCAGCCTAAAGGGGACAGGGCTTGAAGCTTTCTTT. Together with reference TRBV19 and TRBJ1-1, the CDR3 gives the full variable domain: DGGITQSPKYLFRKEGQNVTLSCEQNLNHDAMYWYRQDPGQGLRLIYYSQIVNDFQKGDIAEGYSVSREKKESFPLTVTSAQKNPTAFYLCASLKGTGLEAFFGQGTRLTVV.

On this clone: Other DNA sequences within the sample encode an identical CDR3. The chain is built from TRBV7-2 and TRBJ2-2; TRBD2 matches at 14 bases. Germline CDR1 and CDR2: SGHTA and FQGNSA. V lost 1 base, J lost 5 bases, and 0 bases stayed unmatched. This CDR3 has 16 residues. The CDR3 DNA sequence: TGTGCCAGCAGCTTAGGACTAGCGGGGGGGACCGGGGAGCTGTTTTTT. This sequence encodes CASSLGLAGGTGELFF.

The CDR3 is CASSAAQGGFYEQYF. The CDR3, as DNA: TGTGCCAGCAGCGCCGCTCAGGGAGGGTTCTACGAGCAGTACTTC. The chain is built from TRBV6-5 and TRBJ2-7, with 7 bases that match TRBD2. CDR3 length: 15 residues. Germline CDR1 and CDR2: MNHEY and SVGAGI. With 6 bases clipped from V and 3 bases from J, the junction kept 11 bases outside the gene matches.

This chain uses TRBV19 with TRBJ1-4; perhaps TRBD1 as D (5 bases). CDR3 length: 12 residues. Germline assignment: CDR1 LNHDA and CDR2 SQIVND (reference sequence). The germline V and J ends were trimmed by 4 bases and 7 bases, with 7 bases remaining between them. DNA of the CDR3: TGTGCCAGTAGTAACCAGGGTGAAAAACTGTTTTTT. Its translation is CASSNQGEKLFF.

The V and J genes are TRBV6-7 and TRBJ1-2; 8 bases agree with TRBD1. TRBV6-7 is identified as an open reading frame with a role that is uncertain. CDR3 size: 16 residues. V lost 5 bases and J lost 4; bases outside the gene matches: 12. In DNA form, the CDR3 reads TGTGCCAGCAGTCCAGGGGGCCTCAAATACTCCTATGGCTACACCTTC. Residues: CASSPGGLKYSYGYTF.

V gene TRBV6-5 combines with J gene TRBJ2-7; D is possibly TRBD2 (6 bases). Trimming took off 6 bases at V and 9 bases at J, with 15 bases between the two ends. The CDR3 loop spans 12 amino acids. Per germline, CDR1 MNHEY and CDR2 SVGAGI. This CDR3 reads CASSPEGLGQYF. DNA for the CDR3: TGTGCCAGCAGCCCGGAGGGGCTCGGGCAGTACTTC.

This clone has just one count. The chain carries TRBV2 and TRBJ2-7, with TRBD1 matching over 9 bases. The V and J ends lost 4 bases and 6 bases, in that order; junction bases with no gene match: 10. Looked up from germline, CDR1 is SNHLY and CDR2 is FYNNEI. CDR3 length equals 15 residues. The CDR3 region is CASSGRQGVTSEQYF. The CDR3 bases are TGTGCCAGCAGTGGGAGACAGGGGGTGACGTCCGAGCAGTACTTC.

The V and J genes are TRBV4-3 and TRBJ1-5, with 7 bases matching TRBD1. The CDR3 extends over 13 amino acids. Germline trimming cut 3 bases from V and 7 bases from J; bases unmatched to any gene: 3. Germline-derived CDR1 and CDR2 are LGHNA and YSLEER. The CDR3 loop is CASSQIRGQPQHF. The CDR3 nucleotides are TGCGCCAGCAGCCAGATCAGGGGGCAGCCCCAGCATTTT.

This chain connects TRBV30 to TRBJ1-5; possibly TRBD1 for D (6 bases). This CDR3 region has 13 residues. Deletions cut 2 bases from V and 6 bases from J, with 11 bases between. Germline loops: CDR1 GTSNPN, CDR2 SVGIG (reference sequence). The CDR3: CAWSLGTSQPQHF. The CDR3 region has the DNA TGTGCCTGGAGTTTAGGGACATCTCAGCCCCAGCATTTT.

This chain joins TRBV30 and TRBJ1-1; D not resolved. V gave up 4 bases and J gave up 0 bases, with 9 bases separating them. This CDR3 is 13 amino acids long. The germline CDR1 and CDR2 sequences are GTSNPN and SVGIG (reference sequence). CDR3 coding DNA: TGTGCCTGGAAATTCTTATTGAACACTGAAGCTTTCTTT. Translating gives CAWKFLLNTEAFF.

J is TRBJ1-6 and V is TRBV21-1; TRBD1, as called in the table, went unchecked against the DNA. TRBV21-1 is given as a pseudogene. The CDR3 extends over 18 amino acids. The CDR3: CASSNTTGQGISGSPLHF. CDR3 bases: TGTGCCAGCAGCAACACGACGGGACAGGGAATTTCAGGATCACCCCTCCACTTT.

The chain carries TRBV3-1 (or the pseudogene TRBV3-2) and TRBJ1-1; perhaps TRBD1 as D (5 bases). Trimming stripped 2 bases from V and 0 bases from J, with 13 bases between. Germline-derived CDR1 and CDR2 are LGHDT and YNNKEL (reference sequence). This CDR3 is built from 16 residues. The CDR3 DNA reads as TGTGCCAGCAGCCAACGGGGGGGACTCATGAACACTGAAGCTTTCTTT. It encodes CASSQRGGLMNTEAFF.